Below, 3 T cell receptor beta chains from the same sample are listed, as sequenced in a study of vaccination and CD4 T cells after COVID-19. Stated treatment: roughly 10-day PBMC culture with coronavirus spike peptide pools or control peptides (ViraFEST assay). Oncomine TCR Beta short-read sequencing was applied to DNA from cultured CD4+ T cells. In TCRdb, the PCR reads were re-called with MiXCR into one record per CDR3 protein. This table has roughly 7,000 distinct CDR3 sequences, approximately 71% appearing once. Antigen specificity for these receptors is unknown. Sequencing was performed on CD4+ T cells from blood, cultured in vitro. These receptors came from a human donor who had recovered from COVID-19.

The chain recombines TRBV6-1 with TRBJ2-3; tentatively, D is TRBD2 (7 bases). Per the germline V gene, CDR1 is MNHNS and CDR2 is SASEGT. This CDR3 has 16 residues. Trimming left V 5 bases short and J 7 bases short, with 22 bases between. The CDR3 nucleotides are TGTGCCAGCAGTCTTACCAGGCGGGGGCGTGGGAATACGCAGTATTTT. Translated, it gives CASSLTRRGRGNTQYF.

The rearrangement links TRBV7-2 to TRBJ2-3; TRBD2 matches at 16 bases. Germline-derived CDR1 and CDR2 are SGHTA and FQGNSA. CDR3 length: 18 amino acids. V was clipped by 5 bases and J by 5 bases; unmatched bases: 10. CDR3 sequence: CASSLGTSGRARKDTQYF. The CDR3 nucleotides are TGTGCCAGCAGCCTCGGGACTAGCGGGAGGGCCCGGAAAGATACGCAGTATTTT.

This sequence joins TRBV20-1 and TRBJ2-7; the D gene is possibly TRBD2 (6 bases). The CDR3 length is 12 residues. Germline loops: CDR1 DFQATT, CDR2 SNEGSKA (reference sequence). V was clipped by 5 bases and J by 3 bases, with 11 bases between them. CDR3 residues: CSASKTSYEQYF. DNA for the CDR3: TGCAGTGCTTCCAAGACTAGCTACGAGCAGTACTTC.